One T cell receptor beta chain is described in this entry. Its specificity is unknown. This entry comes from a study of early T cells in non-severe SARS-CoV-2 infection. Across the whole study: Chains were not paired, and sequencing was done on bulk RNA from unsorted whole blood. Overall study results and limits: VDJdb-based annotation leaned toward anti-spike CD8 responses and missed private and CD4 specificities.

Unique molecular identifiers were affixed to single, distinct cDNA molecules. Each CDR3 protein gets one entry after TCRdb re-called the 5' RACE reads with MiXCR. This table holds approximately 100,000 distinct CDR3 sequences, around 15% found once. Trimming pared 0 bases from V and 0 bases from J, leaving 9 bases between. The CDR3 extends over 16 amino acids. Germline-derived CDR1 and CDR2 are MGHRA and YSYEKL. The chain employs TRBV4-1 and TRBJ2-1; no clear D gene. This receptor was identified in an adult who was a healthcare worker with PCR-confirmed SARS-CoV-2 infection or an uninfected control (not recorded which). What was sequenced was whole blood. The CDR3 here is CASSQEIGSSYNEQFF. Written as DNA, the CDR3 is TGCGCCAGCAGCCAAGAAATTGGCAGCTCCTACAATGAGCAGTTCTTC.